The clone carrying this T cell receptor (beta chain) was counted once. The antigen remains undetermined. Germline assignment: CDR1 SGHNT and CDR2 YYREEE (reference sequence). The CDR3 is 16 residues long. Trimming at V came to 4 bases and at J to 5 bases, leaving 9 bases not matched to a gene. The sample belongs to a study of cytomegalovirus exposure and HLA in healthy donors. The wider study: The study's early data release held some 85 million unique TCRs from HLA-typed donors. Study results and limitations: Previous analysis showed most TCR beta V segments were productive about 90% or about 30% of the time.

With 60 Vbeta and 13 Jbeta primers, the PCR was carried out. Libraries were prepared by immunoSEQ multiplex PCR; TCRdb keeps only in-frame clonotypes and omits some of them. The data hold about 250,000 clones, with about 85% observed a single time. This clonotype originated in a girl aged 2-15 years in good health and CMV-seronegative. What was sequenced was PBMCs. The chain recombines TRBV5-4 with TRBJ2-2; TRBD1 matches at 9 bases. The DNA for the CDR3 is TGTGCCAGCAGCCTGGCGGGACAGGGAGGGACCGGGGAGCTGTTTTTT. Translated: CASSLAGQGGTGELFF.